The text below deals with one TCR beta chain. Source study methods: Estimation of nucleated cell counts was performed using reference gene primer amplification. Profiled with immunoSEQ multiplex PCR; TCRdb holds only in-frame clones, not every one. The V and J calls and clone size are taken from that table; D and trimming were inferred from the DNA. The sample has about 280,000 clones; about nine tenths are singletons. This record belongs to a study of blood T cell repertoires in COVID-19. On the study more broadly: The United States, Italy and Spain supplied acute and convalescent COVID-19 samples. Sample material is recorded as cDNA or gDNA derived from T cells, B-cell-depleted T cells, or PBMCs.

The germline V gene has CDR1 MNHEY and CDR2 SVGAGI. V lost 6 bases, J lost 1 base, and 13 bases lay in between. The CDR3 totals 15 residues. J is TRBJ2-1 and V is TRBV6-5; no firm D call. The sequenced sample consisted of peripheral blood. The origin of this receptor is a man aged 35 to 55 with active or convalescent COVID-19. This CDR3 reads CASRRPESSYNEQFF. The DNA of the CDR3 is TGTGCCAGCAGGCGGCCAGAATCGTCCTACAATGAGCAGTTCTTC.